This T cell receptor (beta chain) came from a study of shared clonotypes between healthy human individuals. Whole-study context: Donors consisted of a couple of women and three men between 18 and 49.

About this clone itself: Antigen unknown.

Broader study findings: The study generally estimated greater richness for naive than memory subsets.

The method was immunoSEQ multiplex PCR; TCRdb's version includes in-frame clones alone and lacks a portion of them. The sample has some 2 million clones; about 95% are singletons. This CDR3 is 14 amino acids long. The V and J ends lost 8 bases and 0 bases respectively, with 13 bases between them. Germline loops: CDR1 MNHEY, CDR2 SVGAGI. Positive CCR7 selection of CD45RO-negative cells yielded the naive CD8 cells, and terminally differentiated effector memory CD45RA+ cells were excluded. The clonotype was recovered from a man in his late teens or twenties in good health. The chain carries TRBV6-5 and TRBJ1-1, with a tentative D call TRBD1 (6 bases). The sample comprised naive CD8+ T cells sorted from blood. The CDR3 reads CASDEDSLNTEAFF. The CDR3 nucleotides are TGTGCCAGCGACGAGGACAGCCTGAACACTGAAGCTTTCTTT.